A selection of T cell receptor beta chains follows, all from one sample in a study of response to subunit inactivated influenza vaccine. One entry per CDR3 protein, called by TCRdb with MiXCR from the RT-PCR reads. The sample holds about 800,000 distinct CDR3 sequences, 21% seen once. Source: PBMCs from blood, taken about 5 days after vaccination. Source of these receptors: a man aged 50-60 years who received an inactivated influenza vaccine. Both conserved end residues are part of each CDR3. Each record gives: V gene, J gene, CDR3 protein.

V gene: TRBV5-1
J gene: TRBJ2-3
CDR3 protein: CASSRSLSLSGLLVDTQYF

V gene: TRBV5-5
J gene: TRBJ2-6
CDR3 protein: CASSLEAGYGANVLTF

V gene: TRBV28
J gene: TRBJ2-3
CDR3 protein: CASVRSGGRPDTQYF

V gene: TRBV5-1
J gene: TRBJ1-2
CDR3 protein: CASSTGQGARDGYTF

V gene: TRBV7-2
J gene: TRBJ2-1
CDR3 protein: CASRKLGGRDYNEQFF

V gene: TRBV5-1
J gene: TRBJ2-2
CDR3 protein: CASTVQGNTGELFF

V gene: TRBV11-2
J gene: TRBJ2-1
CDR3 protein: CASSKTSGRAVSYNEQFF

V gene: TRBV20-1
J gene: TRBJ2-1
CDR3 protein: CSARDSTSGLNEQFF

V gene: TRBV15
J gene: TRBJ2-6
CDR3 protein: CATTKGISGANVLTF

V gene: TRBV10-2
J gene: TRBJ2-7
CDR3 protein: CASSESWGSYEQYF

V gene: TRBV20-1
J gene: TRBJ2-5
CDR3 protein: CSALVAAETQYF

V gene: TRBV28
J gene: TRBJ2-2
CDR3 protein: CASSPTGPGTGELFF

V gene: TRBV11-2
J gene: TRBJ2-1
CDR3 protein: CASSTLAGGSYNEQFF

V gene: TRBV6-2/TRBV6-3
J gene: TRBJ2-4
CDR3 protein: CASSSPGTSAAGRKNIQYF

V gene: TRBV20-1
J gene: TRBJ2-1
CDR3 protein: CSASRGGRNEQFF

V gene: TRBV7-9
J gene: TRBJ2-1
CDR3 protein: CASSLDTTNEQFF

V gene: TRBV7-2
J gene: TRBJ2-7
CDR3 protein: CASSPSGTSMYEQYF

V gene: TRBV6-2/TRBV6-3
J gene: TRBJ2-7
CDR3 protein: CASSSPPGLEIYEQYF

V gene: TRBV29-1
J gene: TRBJ2-4
CDR3 protein: CSVEDLGMGYF

V gene: TRBV7-3
J gene: TRBJ2-5
CDR3 protein: CASSYGVGETQYF

V gene: TRBV5-1
J gene: TRBJ2-1
CDR3 protein: CASSSQGFGNNEQFF

V gene: TRBV25-1
J gene: TRBJ1-2
CDR3 protein: CASSEKGFYGYTF

V gene: TRBV12-3/TRBV12-4
J gene: TRBJ2-1
CDR3 protein: CASNRQGFNNEQFF

V gene: TRBV20-1
J gene: TRBJ2-5
CDR3 protein: CSAYSGGGETQYF

V gene: TRBV6-1
J gene: TRBJ2-2
CDR3 protein: CASKQGAFAGELFF

V gene: TRBV24-1
J gene: TRBJ2-5
CDR3 protein: CATSETAPRETQYF

V gene: TRBV20-1
J gene: TRBJ1-5
CDR3 protein: CSAREGLQPNQPQHF

V gene: TRBV12-3/TRBV12-4
J gene: TRBJ2-1
CDR3 protein: CASRPGGRDHNEQFF

V gene: TRBV3-1
J gene: TRBJ2-1
CDR3 protein: CAASPTSGGVNEQFF

V gene: TRBV4-2
J gene: TRBJ2-1
CDR3 protein: CASSQDRQYEQFF

V gene: TRBV29-1
J gene: TRBJ1-5
CDR3 protein: CSGPGRVNQPQHF

V gene: TRBV5-1
J gene: TRBJ2-7
CDR3 protein: CASSLVPGEPIYEQYF

V gene: TRBV6-1
J gene: TRBJ2-7
CDR3 protein: CASSRPPSGASYEQYF

V gene: TRBV5-6
J gene: TRBJ2-7
CDR3 protein: CASSFKGALYEQYF

V gene: TRBV18
J gene: TRBJ2-1
CDR3 protein: CASSPIMAFNEQFF

V gene: TRBV6-7
J gene: TRBJ2-1
CDR3 protein: CASNGTGGQGWNEQFF

V gene: TRBV6-5
J gene: TRBJ2-7
CDR3 protein: CASSYSNRLSSYEQYF

V gene: TRBV30
J gene: TRBJ2-2
CDR3 protein: CAWNLNGGATGELFF

V gene: TRBV20-1
J gene: TRBJ2-5
CDR3 protein: CSASGTSRGVKTQYF

V gene: TRBV28
J gene: TRBJ1-5
CDR3 protein: CASSLRAQPQHF